Only one count was recorded for the clone carrying this T cell receptor beta chain. This sample is part of a study of control samples from healthy donors and cancer patients. Here immunoSEQ multiplex PCR was the method, and the copy in TCRdb shows in-frame clones only, minus some. The sample holds 60,000 to 75,000 clones, roughly 85% seen once. The CDR3 runs to 14 residues. Per the germline V gene, CDR1 is SGHRS and CDR2 is YFSETQ. The V end was cut by 4 bases, the J end by 5 bases, with 15 bases between. The sequence came from a man aged 40-49 years in good health. This chain connects TRBV5-1 to TRBJ2-5; no reliable D call. The specimen sequenced was blood. The CDR3 protein is CASSQVGIGETQYF. For the CDR3, the DNA is TGCGCCAGCAGCCAGGTGGGGATTGGGGAGACCCAGTACTTC. The variable domain in full, with the rest retrieved from reference TRBV5-1 and TRBJ2-5, is KAGVTQTPRYLIKTRGQQVTLSCSPISGHRSVSWYQQTPGQGLQFLFEYFSETQRNKGNFPGRFSGRQFSNSRSEMNVSTLELGDSALYLCASSQVGIGETQYFGPGTRLLVL.